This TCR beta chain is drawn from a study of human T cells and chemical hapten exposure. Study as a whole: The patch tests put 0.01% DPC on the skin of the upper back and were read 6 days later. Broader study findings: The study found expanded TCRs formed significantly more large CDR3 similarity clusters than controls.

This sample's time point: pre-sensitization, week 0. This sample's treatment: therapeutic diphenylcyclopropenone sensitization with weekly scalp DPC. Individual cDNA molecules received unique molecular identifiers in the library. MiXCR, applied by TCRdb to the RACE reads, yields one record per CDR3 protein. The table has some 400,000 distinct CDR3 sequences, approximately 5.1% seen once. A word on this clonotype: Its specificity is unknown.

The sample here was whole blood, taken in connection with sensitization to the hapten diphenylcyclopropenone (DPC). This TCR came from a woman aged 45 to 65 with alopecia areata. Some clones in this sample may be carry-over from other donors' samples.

CDR3 in amino acids: CASSWDNSGPQHF. CDR3 sequence (DNA): TGCGCCAGCAGCTGGGACAACTCAGGGCCCCAGCATTTT. V and J are TRBV5-1 and TRBJ1-5; D perhaps matches TRBD1 (6 bases). Germline CDR1 is SGHRS and CDR2 is YFSETQ. This CDR3 is 13 amino acids long. Trimming removed 3 bases at V and 9 bases at J, with 13 bases between.